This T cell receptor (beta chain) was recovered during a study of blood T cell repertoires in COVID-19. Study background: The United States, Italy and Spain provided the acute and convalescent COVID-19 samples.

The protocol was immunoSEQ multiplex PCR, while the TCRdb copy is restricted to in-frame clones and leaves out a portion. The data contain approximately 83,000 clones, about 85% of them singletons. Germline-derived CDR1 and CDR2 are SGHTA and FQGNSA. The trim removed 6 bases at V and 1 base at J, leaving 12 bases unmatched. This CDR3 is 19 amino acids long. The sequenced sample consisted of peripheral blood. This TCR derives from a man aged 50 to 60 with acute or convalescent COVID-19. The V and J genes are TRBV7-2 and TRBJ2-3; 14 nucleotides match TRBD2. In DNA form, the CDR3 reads TGTGCCAGCAGAGCAACCCGGACTAGCGGGAGGACTCGCACAGATACGCAGTATTTT. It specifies CASRATRTSGRTRTDTQYF.